These 13 T cell receptor beta chains were sequenced from one sample in a study of cytomegalovirus exposure and HLA in healthy donors. The PCR used 60 Vbeta and 13 Jbeta primers. Libraries were prepared by immunoSEQ multiplex PCR; TCRdb keeps only in-frame clonotypes and omits some of them. The sample lists over 150,000 clones, under 90% occurring once. Sequenced input: PBMCs. These receptors originate from a man aged 25 to 45 in good health and CMV-seropositive.

In its sample, this clone was seen a few times. The chain recombines TRBV4-2 with TRBJ1-2, with 8 bases lining up with TRBD1. CDR1 is LGHNA and CDR2 is YNFKEQ in the germline V gene. V dropped 0 bases and J dropped 5; count of bases not matched to a gene: 8. The length of the CDR3 is 16 residues. The CDR3 nucleotides are TGTGCCAGCAGCCAAGATAGCGGAACAGGGGGGTATGGCTACACCTTC. It encodes CASSQDSGTGGYGYTF.

This rearrangement joins TRBV6-4 to TRBJ1-2; 7 positions match TRBD1. Germline V gene data show CDR1 as MRHNA and CDR2 as SNTAGT. The CDR3 loop spans 15 amino acids. V lost 8 bases to trimming and J lost 7 bases; unmatched junction nucleotides: 16. The CDR3 DNA sequence: TGTGCCAGCGGGAAAAAAAGGGGGCAGGTCGGTGGCTACACCTTC. This codes for CASGKKRGQVGGYTF.

The chain is built from TRBV30 and TRBJ2-5; 11 bases line up with TRBD2. Germline assignment: CDR1 GTSNPN and CDR2 SVGIG (reference sequence). This CDR3 comprises 16 residues. V lost 2 bases to trimming and J lost 1 base; unmatched junction nucleotides: 6. The CDR3 region is CAWSLRLAGGQETQYF. In nucleotides, the CDR3 is TGTGCCTGGAGTCTTCGGCTAGCGGGAGGCCAAGAGACCCAGTACTTC.

This sequence joins TRBV6-1 and TRBJ2-5; D may be TRBD1 (7 bases). Germline V gene data show CDR1 as MNHNS and CDR2 as SASEGT. CDR3 length equals 16 residues. Trimming cost V 4 bases and J 2 bases, with 17 bases left between them. CDR3 bases: TGTGCCAGCAGTGCAAACGGGGCAGGGGGGCAAGAGACCCAGTACTTC. It codes for CASSANGAGGQETQYF.

The V gene is TRBV5-1, the J gene TRBJ2-1; 7 nucleotides line up with TRBD1. The CDR3 loop spans 15 amino acids. V lost 5 bases to trimming and J lost 4 bases; unmatched junction nucleotides: 9. The germline gives CDR1 SGHRS, CDR2 YFSETQ. The chain's CDR3 is CASRREGTAYNEQFF. In DNA, the CDR3 is TGCGCCAGCAGACGCGAGGGGACAGCATACAATGAGCAGTTCTTC.

The chain is built from TRBV5-1 and TRBJ2-7; 7 bases agree with TRBD2. V shed 4 bases and J 6 bases; nucleotides not matched to a gene: 7. Per the germline V gene, CDR1 is SGHRS and CDR2 is YFSETQ. This CDR3 spans 13 amino acids. CDR3 nucleotides: TGCGCCAGCAGCCTGGGTGGGGGGGGCGAGCAGTACTTC. Protein product: CASSLGGGGEQYF.

The chain is built from TRBV25-1 and TRBJ2-1; 7 bases fit TRBD1. CDR1 is MGHDK and CDR2 is SYGVNS in the germline V gene. The CDR3 consists of 17 residues. Trimming took 2 bases from V and 0 from J; bases not matched to a gene: 7. In nucleotides, the CDR3 is TGTGCCAGCAGTGAACCTACAGGGGTAGGCTCCTACAATGAGCAGTTCTTC. Its protein is CASSEPTGVGSYNEQFF. The whole variable domain, remainder taken from reference TRBV25-1 and TRBJ2-1, is EADIYQTPRYLVIGTGKKITLECSQTMGHDKMYWYQQDPGMELHLIHYSYGVNSTEKGDLSSESTVSRIRTEHFPLTLESARPSHTSQYLCASSEPTGVGSYNEQFFGPGTRLTVL.

In this sample, this clone turned up a few times. The chain uses TRBV29-1 and TRBJ1-1; D unresolved. The germline V gene has CDR1 SQVTM and CDR2 ANQGSEA. V was trimmed by 4 bases and J by 0 bases, leaving 9 bases between them. This CDR3 is built from 13 residues. CDR3 sequence reads: CSVGGGMNTEAFF. DNA of the CDR3: TGCAGCGTTGGAGGAGGAATGAACACTGAAGCTTTCTTT.

CDR3 protein: CASRPLGLAGAPADTQYF. The CDR3 DNA sequence: TGTGCCAGCAGGCCACTGGGACTAGCGGGAGCTCCCGCAGATACGCAGTATTTT. The rearrangement links TRBV27 to TRBJ2-3; 14 nucleotides line up with TRBD2. Looked up from germline, CDR1 is MNHEY and CDR2 is SMNVEV (reference sequence). The V and J ends lost 6 bases and 4 bases, in that order; junction bases with no gene match: 12. CDR3 length: 18 residues.

The V and J genes are TRBV5-6 and TRBJ2-7; TRBD1 is a possible D gene (6 bases). With 0 bases removed from V and 4 bases from J, the gap between germline ends came to 14 bases. This CDR3 is 15 amino acids long. CDR1 and CDR2 from the germline V gene are SGHDT and YYEEEE. This chain's CDR3 is CASSLGVGHPYEQYF. CDR3 sequence (DNA): TGTGCCAGCAGCTTGGGAGTGGGACATCCGTACGAGCAGTACTTC.

The chain employs TRBV27 and TRBJ2-3, with 8 bases matching TRBD1. Per the germline V gene, CDR1 is MNHEY and CDR2 is SMNVEV (reference sequence). J was trimmed by 2 bases and V by 7 bases; bases with no gene match: 5. The CDR3 loop spans 14 amino acids. CDR3 protein: CASTGGTHTDTQYF. The DNA of the CDR3 is TGTGCCAGCACAGGGGGCACACACACAGATACGCAGTATTTT.

The chain combines TRBV19 with TRBJ1-5; D unclear. Germline CDR1 and CDR2: LNHDA and SQIVND (reference sequence). The CDR3 length is 12 residues. V was cut by 6 bases and J by 7 bases, with 10 bases left in between. The CDR3 region has the DNA TGTGCCAGTAGCCTCCAACGGCAGCCCCAGCATTTT. Translation: CASSLQRQPQHF.

The chain is built from TRBV11-3 and TRBJ2-3; D unclear. The CDR3 runs to 13 residues. The V end lost 1 base, the J end lost 3 bases, and 5 bases lay between the germline ends. CDR1 and CDR2 from the germline V gene are SGHNT and YENEEA. The CDR3, as DNA: TGTGCCAGCAGCTTAGGGAGAACAGATACGCAGTATTTT. It yields the protein CASSLGRTDTQYF.